The 30 T cell receptor beta chains below all came from one sample that was sequenced in a study of T cell clonality in common variable immunodeficiency. General study findings and limits: Common variable immunodeficiency TCR beta sequences reportedly had fewer deletions and N-nucleotide insertions.

The antigens for these receptors are not known. Produced via immunoSEQ multiplex PCR; TCRdb's table is partial and in-frame only. Recorded here are 25,000 to 35,000 clones, with no singletons, and the ten leading clones hold 3.2%. The sample comprised peripheral blood mononuclear cells. All receptors come from a human donor with common variable immunodeficiency.

This clone has ten or more counts. The read gets to within 3 residues of the CDR3 end, and the germline J gene fills in the rest. The chain links TRBV20-1 to TRBJ2-3; 7 bases map to TRBD2. Germline assignment: CDR1 DFQATT and CDR2 SNEGSKA (reference sequence). V gave up 3 bases and J gave up 3 bases; unmatched junction bases: 9. CDR3 length equals 15 residues. The part of the CDR3 DNA that was read is TGCAGTGCTAGCCCCGGGGGGAGGGAGACAGATACG. Encoded protein: CSASPGGRETDT. The full-length CDR3 reads as CSASPGGRETDTQYF.

This clone was seen many times. The chain's CDR3 is CASSLEQGDTQYF. The CDR3 DNA, read in part, is TGCGCCAGCAGCTTGGAACAGGGAGATACG. V and J are TRBV5-1 and TRBJ2-3; TRBD1 might be the D (6 bases). The CDR3 end falls 3 residues outside the read, so it is completed with the germline J gene. This CDR3 is 13 amino acids long. Germline assignment: CDR1 SGHRS and CDR2 YFSETQ. The germline V and J ends were trimmed by 0 bases and 5 bases, with 7 bases remaining between them.

In this sample, this clone turned up a few times. The sequenced fragment ends 3 residues before the CDR3 boundary, so the rest is inferred from the germline J gene. The chain combines TRBV20-1 with TRBJ2-7, with a weak D call TRBD2 (5 bases). This CDR3 has 16 amino acids. Per germline, CDR1 DFQATT and CDR2 SNEGSKA (reference sequence). Trimming left V 1 base short and J 2 bases short, with 18 bases between. The CDR3 protein is CSARAPLEAVTYEQYF. Incomplete CDR3 DNA: TGCAGTGCTAGAGCCCCCCTGGAGGCGGTGACCTACGAG.

This clone was counted ten times or more. From the germline J gene comes the end of the CDR3, since the read stops 3 residues before it. The chain carries TRBV7-2 and TRBJ1-1; D call uncertain. Germline CDR1 reads SGHTA; CDR2 reads FQGNSA. The CDR3 is 11 residues long. The CDR3 sequence is CASSLGRGAFF. CDR3 DNA, as far as it was read: TGTGCCAGCAGCTTAGGCAGAGGG.

With regard to this clone: The CDR3 end is not reached by the read, which stops 3 residues before it; the germline J gene fills it in. V gene TRBV5-1 combines with J gene TRBJ2-3; TRBD2 matches at 9 bases. This CDR3 has 18 amino acids. Germline CDR1 is SGHRS and CDR2 is YFSETQ. V shed 4 bases and J 0 bases; nucleotides not matched to a gene: 12. The CDR3 sequence: CASSTGSWLAGSTDTQYF. The CDR3 bases that were read are TGCGCCAGCAGCACCGGTTCTTGGCTAGCGGGAAGCACAGATACG.

This clone was observed many times. The CDR3 end falls 3 residues outside the read, so it is completed with the germline J gene. This sequence joins TRBV4-2 and TRBJ1-4; D is ambiguous. The CDR3 sequence is 15 residues long. The V and J ends lost 0 bases and 6 bases respectively, with 11 bases between them. The V gene's germline CDR1 is LGHNA and CDR2 YNFKEQ. The covered CDR3 bases are TGTGCCAGCAGCCAAGATCCGTGGAGGGATGAAAAA. As protein: CASSQDPWRDEK. The whole CDR3 is CASSQDPWRDEKLFF.

This clone was seen at least ten times. The missing CDR3 end, 3 residues past where the read stops, is filled in from the germline J gene. The genes are TRBV19 and TRBJ2-2, with D possibly TRBD1 on 6 matching bases. The CDR3 is made up of 15 amino acids. Per germline, CDR1 LNHDA and CDR2 SQIVND (reference sequence). With 5 bases removed from V and 4 bases from J, the gap between germline ends came to 14 bases. This chain's CDR3 is CASSSSGTTTGELFF. CDR3 DNA (partial): TGTGCCAGTAGTTCCTCCGGGACAACCACCGGGGAG.

This clone has just a few counts. The sequenced fragment ends 3 residues before the CDR3 boundary, so the rest is inferred from the germline J gene. This chain uses TRBV20-1 with TRBJ2-7, with D hard to call. This CDR3 spans 16 amino acids. V was trimmed by 0 bases and J by 2 bases, leaving 17 bases between them. CDR1 is DFQATT, CDR2 SNEGSKA, per germline (reference sequence). CDR3 in amino acids: CSARDLVSSITYEQYF. The covered CDR3 bases are TGCAGTGCTAGAGACCTAGTATCTTCCATCACCTACGAG.

This clone was picked up a small number of times. The read stops 3 residues short of the end of the CDR3; the missing end is completed from the germline J gene. The V call is TRBV6-2 or TRBV6-3, the J call TRBJ2-5; 7 bases are a match to TRBD1. The junction had 10 bases not matched to a gene; V was cut back by 2 bases and J by 1 base. Per the germline V gene, CDR1 is MNHEY and CDR2 is SVGEGT. The CDR3 spans 17 residues. CDR3 protein: CASSYERGTDFQETQYF. The CDR3 bases that were read are TGTGCCAGCAGTTACGAAAGGGGGACAGACTTCCAAGAGACC.

This clone occurred a few times. The read terminates 3 residues ahead of where the CDR3 ends, so the germline J gene completes it. The chain couples TRBV2 to TRBJ2-7; D is unclear. Trimming pared 7 bases from V and 4 bases from J, leaving 8 bases between. There are 11 residues in the CDR3. Germline V lookup: CDR1 SNHLY, CDR2 FYNNEI. CDR3 amino acids: CASTSEYEQYF. Partial CDR3 DNA: TGTGCCAGCACGAGCGAGTACGAG.

This clone was seen ten or more times. The CDR3 goes on 3 residues after the read ends, and that part is filled in from the germline J gene. The chain couples TRBV5-1 to TRBJ2-4, with TRBD1 identical over 8 bases. This CDR3 is 14 amino acids long. V lost 5 bases to trimming and J lost 9 bases; unmatched junction nucleotides: 10. CDR1 is SGHRS, CDR2 YFSETQ, per germline. This chain's CDR3 is CASRKSGQATIQYF. The sequenced part of the CDR3 DNA is TGCGCCAGCAGAAAGTCGGGACAGGCCACCATT.

This clone was found many times. The sequenced fragment ends 3 residues before the CDR3 boundary, so the rest is inferred from the germline J gene. This chain links TRBV19 with TRBJ1-6, with 7 bases identical to TRBD1. The CDR3 has 15 amino acids. V shed 5 bases and J 8 bases; nucleotides not matched to a gene: 9. Per germline, CDR1 LNHDA and CDR2 SQIVND (reference sequence). This CDR3 is CASSGYRDRDSPLHF. CDR3 DNA (partial): TGTGCCAGTAGTGGCTACCGGGACAGAGATTCACCC.

This clone has a count of ten or more. This chain's CDR3 is CASSLAGQGTMGTEAFF. The DNA read from the CDR3 is TGCGCCAGCAGCTTGGCGGGACAGGGAACAATGGGCACTGAA. This chain links TRBV5-1 with TRBJ1-1, with 9 bases identical to TRBD1. The read ends 3 residues early relative to the CDR3; the germline J gene fills the gap. The germline gives CDR1 SGHRS, CDR2 YFSETQ. J was trimmed by 4 bases and V by 0 bases; bases with no gene match: 10. CDR3 length: 17 amino acids.

This clone was observed a few times. The read falls 3 residues short of the CDR3 end, and the missing part is taken from the germline J gene. The V call is TRBV19, the J call TRBJ2-3; perhaps TRBD1 as D (5 bases). The CDR3 totals 16 residues. Germline values: CDR1 LNHDA, CDR2 SQIVND (reference sequence). V lost 3 bases, J lost 5 bases, and 18 bases lay in between. Incomplete CDR3 DNA: TGTGCCAGTAGTATGTTACGCGCAGGGCTGGGAGATACG. It codes for CASSMLRAGLGDT. The entire CDR3 reads CASSMLRAGLGDTQYF.

This clone came up many times. The CDR3 is cut off 3 residues early in the read; its end comes from the germline J gene. This chain joins TRBV19 and TRBJ2-4; maybe TRBD2 (5 bases). V was cut by 2 bases and J by 0 bases, with 17 bases left in between. Germline V gene data show CDR1 as LNHDA and CDR2 as SQIVND (reference sequence). The CDR3 loop spans 18 amino acids. The sequenced part of the CDR3 DNA is TGTGCCAGTAGTATAAGTGGAGGATACAGATTAGCCAAAAACATT. It codes for CASSISGGYRLAKNI. The whole CDR3 is CASSISGGYRLAKNIQYF.

Many counts were recorded for this clone. Read data end 3 residues before the CDR3 end; the end is taken from the germline J gene. The V and J genes are TRBV5-8 and TRBJ1-5; 7 positions agree with TRBD1. Germline V gene data show CDR1 as SGHTS and CDR2 as YDEGEE. Trimming cost V 5 bases and J 9 bases; bases outside gene matches: 8. This CDR3 contains 13 residues. The sequenced CDR3 bases are TGTGCCAGCAGAAGACAGGGAGGGATGCCC. Its protein is CASRRQGGMP. The CDR3, in full, reads CASRRQGGMPQHF. Full variable domain (outside the CDR3, taken from reference TRBV5-8 and TRBJ1-5): EAGVTQSPTHLIKTRGQQATLRCSPISGHTSVYWYQQALGLGLQFLLWYDEGEERNRGNFPPRFSGRQFPNYSSELNVNALELEDSALYLCASRRQGGMPQHFGDGTRLSIL.

For this clone: The read terminates 3 residues ahead of where the CDR3 ends, so the germline J gene completes it. The V call is TRBV7-2, the J call TRBJ2-2; tentatively, D is TRBD2 (7 bases). Trimming shortened V by 0 bases and J by 4 bases, and 9 bases separated the two germline ends. Germline V lookup: CDR1 SGHTA, CDR2 FQGNSA. This CDR3 is built from 15 residues. CDR3 loop: CASSLAGGGTGELFF. The CDR3 DNA, read in part, is TGTGCCAGCAGCTTAGCGGGAGGGGGCACCGGGGAG.

This clone was seen many times. The read is 3 residues too short to cover the CDR3 end, so that end is filled in from the germline J gene. V and J are TRBV30 and TRBJ2-7; possibly TRBD2 for D (5 bases). The CDR3 contains 12 residues. Germline V lookup: CDR1 GTSNPN, CDR2 SVGIG (reference sequence). The V end was cut by 6 bases, the J end by 0 bases, with 9 bases between. CDR3 bases read: TGTGCCTGCGGGGAGAGCTCCTACGAG. Encoded protein: CACGESSYE. The CDR3 in its entirety is CACGESSYEQYF.

This clone came up a few times. The read ends 3 residues shy of where the CDR3 ends; the end is completed using the germline J gene. The chain links TRBV2 to TRBJ2-3; 7 bases map to TRBD2. This CDR3 has 15 residues. Germline assignment: CDR1 SNHLY and CDR2 FYNNEI. The V gene end was trimmed by 3 bases and the J gene end by 0 bases; junction bases not matched to a gene: 3. The CDR3 region is CASSESGTSTDTQYF. The CDR3 DNA, read in part, is TGTGCCAGCAGTGAGAGCGGGACTAGCACAGATACG.

This clone showed up many times. The CDR3 end is not reached by the read, which stops 3 residues before it; the germline J gene fills it in. This rearrangement joins TRBV11-2 to TRBJ2-7; D is possibly TRBD1 (5 bases). CDR1 and CDR2 (germline): SGHAT, FQNNGV. V gave up 1 base and J gave up 4 bases, with 8 bases separating them. The CDR3 covers 13 residues. The CDR3 loop is CASSLGQRYEQYF. CDR3 bases read: TGTGCCAGCAGCTTAGGACAGAGGTACGAG.

In its sample, this clone was seen a few times. Read sequence stops 3 residues before the CDR3 end, and the germline J gene provides the missing end. This chain joins TRBV13 and TRBJ2-7, with 8 bases matching TRBD2. Germline-derived CDR1 and CDR2 are PRHDT and FYEKMQ (reference sequence). The ends lost 3 bases at V and 2 bases at J; junction bases unmatched: 6. There are 15 residues in the CDR3. The DNA read from the CDR3 is TGTGCCAGCAGCTTTGGGGCTAGCGGGCCCTACGAG. Translated, it gives CASSFGASGPYE. In full, the CDR3 is CASSFGASGPYEQYF.

This clone has a count of ten or more. The covered CDR3 bases are TGCAGTGCTAGAGACGTCAGCACTGAA. Amino acid sequence: CSARDVSTE. The full CDR3 protein is CSARDVSTEAFF. The chain has TRBV20-1 and TRBJ1-1, with D unclear. With the read ending 3 residues before the CDR3 end, the germline J gene is used to fill in that end. V gave up 0 bases and J gave up 4 bases, with 6 bases separating them. Germline V gene data show CDR1 as DFQATT and CDR2 as SNEGSKA (reference sequence). This CDR3 is built from 12 residues.

Of note for this clone: The DNA ends 3 residues before the CDR3 does, and the rest of the CDR3 is filled in from the germline J gene. The V and J genes are TRBV2 and TRBJ1-1, with 8 bases that match TRBD1. J was trimmed by 1 base and V by 7 bases; bases with no gene match: 5. In germline, CDR1 is SNHLY, CDR2 FYNNEI. The CDR3 loop spans 14 amino acids. CDR3 in amino acids: CASTRTGPNTEAFF. The DNA read from the CDR3 is TGTGCCAGCACTAGGACAGGGCCGAACACTGAA.

This clone was counted many times. The read finishes 3 residues shy of the CDR3 end, and the germline J gene is used to complete it. This chain joins TRBV18 and TRBJ2-3; a weak D match, TRBD2 (6 bases). V lost 3 bases and J lost 2, with 12 bases in between. This CDR3 contains 15 residues. Germline V CDR1 and CDR2: KGHSH, LQKENI. The CDR3 here is CASSPGSGFTDTQYF. The CDR3 bases that were read are TGTGCCAGCTCACCGGGCAGCGGGTTCACAGATACG.

This clone was detected ten times or more. Read coverage stops 3 residues before the CDR3 terminus; the germline J gene supplies the remainder. The chain couples TRBV11-2 to TRBJ1-6, with a tentative D call TRBD1 (6 bases). This CDR3 spans 13 amino acids. V was clipped by 5 bases and J by 8 bases, with 10 bases between them. Germline-derived CDR1 and CDR2 are SGHAT and FQNNGV. CDR3 residues: CASSRSGDSPLHF. CDR3 DNA, as far as it was read: TGTGCCAGCAGCCGCTCAGGGGATTCACCC.

This clone was picked up a small number of times. The DNA ends 3 residues before the CDR3 does, and the rest of the CDR3 is filled in from the germline J gene. The V gene is TRBV19, the J gene TRBJ2-7; TRBD1 aligns across 8 bases. The germline V gene encodes CDR1 LNHDA and CDR2 SQIVND (reference sequence). J lost 5 bases, V lost 6 bases, and 9 bases had no gene match. This CDR3 region has 14 residues. This chain's CDR3 is CASRPDREFHEQYF. The CDR3 DNA, read in part, is TGTGCCAGTAGGCCGGACAGGGAGTTCCACGAG.

On this clone: The read comes to an end 3 residues before the CDR3 does, leaving the germline J gene to fill in the end. The chain couples TRBV6-4 to TRBJ2-1, with D possibly being TRBD1 (6 bases). Between the trimmed V and J ends, which lost 7 bases and 6 bases, there was a span of 10 bases. Looked up from germline, CDR1 is MRHNA and CDR2 is SNTAGT. The CDR3 is 12 residues long. The covered CDR3 bases are TGTGCCAGCACACAGGGAAGCAATGAG. Protein: CASTQGSNE. The whole CDR3 protein is CASTQGSNEQFF.

This clone appeared many times. Read data end 3 residues before the CDR3 end; the end is taken from the germline J gene. The chain joins TRBV5-1 to TRBJ1-6; D is undetermined. V lost 2 bases, J lost 0 bases, and 12 bases lay in between. The CDR3 length is 17 residues. In germline, CDR1 is SGHRS, CDR2 YFSETQ. The DNA read from the CDR3 is TGCGCCAGCAGCTTAAACAGAGGCGCCTCCTATAATTCACCC. Its protein is CASSLNRGASYNSP. In full, the CDR3 is CASSLNRGASYNSPLHF.

At least ten counts were recorded for this clone. With the read ending 3 residues before the CDR3 end, the germline J gene is used to fill in that end. The chain carries TRBV7-8 and TRBJ1-3, with 7 bases identical to TRBD1. There are 16 residues in the CDR3. Trimming at V came to 5 bases and at J to 5 bases, leaving 12 bases not matched to a gene. Looked up from germline, CDR1 is SGHVS and CDR2 is FQNEAQ. CDR3 sequence: CASSPRYRQGRNTIYF. CDR3 DNA, as far as it was read: TGTGCCAGCAGCCCCAGATATCGACAGGGACGAAACACC. Using reference TRBV7-8 and TRBJ1-3 for the parts outside the CDR3, the full variable domain is GAGVSQSPRYKVAKRGQDVALRCDPISGHVSLFWYQQALGQGPEFLTYFQNEAQLDKSGLPSDRFFAERPEGSVSTLKIQRTQQEDSAVYLCASSPRYRQGRNTIYFGEGSWLTVV.

This clone was counted between two and nine times. The sequenced part of the CDR3 DNA is TGCAGTGCCGAACCGCCGGGACTACCGACGAGAGAA. Residues: CSAEPPGLPTRE. The whole CDR3 protein is CSAEPPGLPTRELFF. This rearrangement joins TRBV20-1 to TRBJ1-4; TRBD1 is a possible D gene (5 bases). The read falls 3 residues short of the CDR3 end, and the missing part is taken from the germline J gene. The CDR3 contains 15 residues. Germline CDR1 DFQATT, CDR2 SNEGSKA (reference sequence).